The T cell receptor (beta chain) under discussion was sequenced for a study of blood T cells in healthy people across ages. A second PCR, run for about 6 to 11 cycles, used a sample-barcoded 5' primer plus a J-beta primer mix. Unique molecular identifiers of 12 random nucleotides labeled each cDNA. TCRdb re-derived calls from the 5' RACE reads in MiXCR, one entry per CDR3 protein. The profile shows approximately 800,000 distinct CDR3 sequences, approximately 59% of them singletons. Study findings and constraints: Age showed a roughly linear inverse relationship with TCR beta diversity per million T cells.

Regarding this clonotype: The antigen is undetermined.

The source is a man aged 25-40 years in good health. Source material: blood.

The CDR3 loop reads CATSRAPPGENTQYF. The DNA for the CDR3 is TGTGCCACCAGCAGAGCCCCGCCTGGAGAGAATACGCAGTATTTT. The chain links TRBV15 to TRBJ2-3; D not certain. The V end was cut by 1 base, the J end by 7 bases, with 15 bases between. Per germline, CDR1 LNHNV and CDR2 YYDKDF (reference sequence). This CDR3 spans 15 amino acids.